This is a list of T cell receptor beta chains from one sample in a study of blood T cells in healthy people across ages. One entry per CDR3 protein, called by TCRdb with MiXCR from the 5' RACE reads. The sample yields roughly 1.6 million distinct CDR3 sequences, around 36% seen once. Sequenced input: blood. The receptors come from a woman between 25 and 40 years old in good health. Both conserved end residues are part of each CDR3. Each record gives: clone size, D gene, V gene, J gene, CDR3 DNA, CDR3 protein. D genes are given only for firm matches. Size is stated for part of the rows, as once, few or many counts, or as a class when the clone is expanded.

few	TRBD2	TRBV4-1	TRBJ2-5	TGCGCCAGCAGCCAAGGTTTGACTAGCGGGGGGGACCTCCAAGAGACCCAGTACTTC	CASSQGLTSGGDLQETQYF
-	-	TRBV15	TRBJ2-1	TGTGCCACCAGCATAGGGGGGTCGGGCAATGAGCAGTTCTTC	CATSIGGSGNEQFF
-	TRBD1	TRBV27	TRBJ2-5	TGTGCCAGCAGTCGACAGGGTTTTGGGCAAGAGACCCAGTACTTC	CASSRQGFGQETQYF
-	-	TRBV9	TRBJ1-1	TGTGCCAGCAGCGTAGCAGCGTCAGGCGGAAACACTGAAGCTTTCTTT	CASSVAASGGNTEAFF
-	-	TRBV20-1	TRBJ2-1	TGCAGTGCCAGAGGGACTTCCAATTACAATGAGCAGTTCTTC	CSARGTSNYNEQFF
-	TRBD2	TRBV5-4	TRBJ2-7	TGTGCCAGTTCTAGCGGGAGGGAATACGAGCAGTACTTC	CASSSGREYEQYF
-	TRBD1	TRBV27	TRBJ2-3	TGTGCCAGCACGACAGGGCTCACAGATACGCAGTATTTT	CASTTGLTDTQYF
-	-	TRBV10-3	TRBJ1-1	TGTGCCACCGGGGTGGACACTGAAGCTTTCTTT	CATGVDTEAFF
-	TRBD2	TRBV2	TRBJ2-3	TGTGCCAGCGGTAGCGGGGGACTTAGCACAGATACGCAGTATTTT	CASGSGGLSTDTQYF
many	-	TRBV12-3/TRBV12-4	TRBJ2-7	TGTGCCAGCAGGTCGGACAGTTCCTACGAGCAGTACTTC	CASRSDSSYEQYF
few	-	TRBV13	TRBJ2-7	TGTGCCAGCAGCCCCCCTTTGAGCCAGGGGGAGCAGTACTTC	CASSPPLSQGEQYF
few	-	TRBV7-8	TRBJ2-7	TGTGCCAGCAGCCCTGTTTGGGCCCAGTCCTACGAGCAGTACTTC	CASSPVWAQSYEQYF
few	-	TRBV7-9	TRBJ1-4	TGTGCCAGCAGCTTAGCTCCCCTCCGAACGACAGGCGGGACCGAAAAACTGTTTTTT	CASSLAPLRTTGGTEKLFF
-	TRBD1	TRBV6-1	TRBJ1-4	TGTGCCAGCAGCGCGGGACAGGCCGGTAATGAAAAACTGTTTTTT	CASSAGQAGNEKLFF
many	-	TRBV2	TRBJ1-2	TGTGCCAGCAGTCCGCAGCCTTCTTATGGCTACACCTTC	CASSPQPSYGYTF
few	-	TRBV3-1	TRBJ2-1	TGTGCCAGCAGCCAAGAAGCTAGATTTGGGAATGAGCAGTTCTTC	CASSQEARFGNEQFF
-	TRBD2	TRBV5-1	TRBJ2-1	TGCGCCAGCAGCTTGGGTCTAGCGGGGGGGCCCAATGAGCAGTTCTTC	CASSLGLAGGPNEQFF
-	TRBD1	TRBV25-1	TRBJ2-7	TGTGCCAGCAGTTATGGACAGGGATTGTCCTACGAGCAGTACTTC	CASSYGQGLSYEQYF
few	-	TRBV19	TRBJ2-5	TGTGCCAGTGGCGACCCTGGACAGCTTGGCGAGACCCAGTACTTC	CASGDPGQLGETQYF
-	-	TRBV6-5	TRBJ2-7	TGTGCCAGCAGTTACGCCGAGGGTACGGGCGAGCAGTACTTC	CASSYAEGTGEQYF
-	-	TRBV29-1	TRBJ2-1	TGCAGCGCCACCCCTTGGGGGAATGAGCAGTTCTTC	CSATPWGNEQFF
few	TRBD2	TRBV6-2/TRBV6-3	TRBJ2-2	TGTGCCAGCGAGGCTAGCGGGAGGGACGCGAACACCGGGGAGCTGTTTTTT	CASEASGRDANTGELFF
-	-	TRBV5-1	TRBJ2-7	TGCGCCAGCAGCACGGGAGATGCGATCCACGAGCAGTACTTC	CASSTGDAIHEQYF